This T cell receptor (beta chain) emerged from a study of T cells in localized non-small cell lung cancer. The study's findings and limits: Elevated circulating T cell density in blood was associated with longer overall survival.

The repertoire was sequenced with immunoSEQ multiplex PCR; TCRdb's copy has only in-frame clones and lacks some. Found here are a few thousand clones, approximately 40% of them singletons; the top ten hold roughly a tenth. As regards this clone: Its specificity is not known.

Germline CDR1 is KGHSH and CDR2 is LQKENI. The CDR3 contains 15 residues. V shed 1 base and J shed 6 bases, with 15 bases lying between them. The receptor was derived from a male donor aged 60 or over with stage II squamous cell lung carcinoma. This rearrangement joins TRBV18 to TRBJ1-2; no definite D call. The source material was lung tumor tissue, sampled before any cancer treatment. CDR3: CASSPQHGSWDGYTF. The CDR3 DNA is TGTGCCAGCTCACCACAGCACGGCTCCTGGGATGGCTACACCTTC.